The 11 T cell receptor beta chains below were found in one sample sequenced in a study of naive and memory T cell subsets. An equimolar mix of two oligonucleotides served as the beta constant-region primer for TRBC1 and TRBC2. Four rounds of PCR amplified the ligated cDNA using nested alpha and beta constant-region primers plus SP2. TCRdb analysed the UMI-ligation and nested PCR reads with MiXCR anew, one entry per CDR3 protein. The data show tens of thousands of distinct CDR3 sequences, around 10% seen once. Material: central memory CD8+ T cells from blood. All receptors come from a human donor in good health.

This clonotype was observed at least ten times. This chain joins TRBV13 and TRBJ2-1, with 9 bases identical to TRBD1. Germline V CDR1 and CDR2: PRHDT, FYEKMQ (reference sequence). Losses at the gene ends were 4 bases for V and 4 bases for J; bases not matched to a gene: 8. This CDR3 has 16 amino acids. DNA for the CDR3: TGTGCCAGCAGCTCACCGGGACAGGGTACTTACAATGAGCAGTTCTTC. Its translation: CASSSPGQGTYNEQFF.

Only a few counts were recorded for this clonotype. This chain's CDR3 is CASSLTTIEAFF. The CDR3 DNA sequence: TGTGCCAGCAGCCTGACGACCATTGAAGCTTTCTTT. The chain has TRBV4-2 and TRBJ1-1; D uncertain. The CDR3 length is 12 residues. CDR1 LGHNA and CDR2 YNFKEQ come from the germline V gene. Trimming took off 4 bases at V and 7 bases at J, with 10 bases between the two ends.

The sample holds a few counts of this clonotype. The chain carries TRBV5-6 and TRBJ2-7; D is uncertain. This CDR3 has 13 residues. Germline CDR1 and CDR2: SGHDT and YYEEEE. V was clipped by 1 base and J by 3 bases, with 8 bases between them. CDR3 DNA sequence: TGTGCCAGCAGCTTGTTTACGGTCTACGAGCAGTACTTC. The encoded protein is CASSLFTVYEQYF.

Many counts were recorded for this clonotype. This chain connects TRBV5-4 to TRBJ2-7; D is possibly TRBD1 (6 bases). The germline gives CDR1 SGHNT, CDR2 YYREEE (reference sequence). The V end was cut by 4 bases, the J end by 2 bases, with 10 bases between. This CDR3 comprises 13 residues. The CDR3 sequence: CASSPGDTYEQYF. The DNA for the CDR3 is TGTGCCAGCAGCCCCGGGGACACCTACGAGCAGTACTTC.

The table lists this clonotype with many counts. The chain links TRBV10-3 to TRBJ2-7; TRBD1 aligns across 12 bases. This CDR3 is built from 16 residues. V lost 2 bases to trimming and J lost 10 bases; unmatched junction nucleotides: 12. Germline-derived CDR1 and CDR2 are ENHRY and SYGVKD. The DNA for the CDR3 is TGTGCCATCAGTGAGCCAGGGACAGGGGGCAATCTAGGTCAGTACTTC. Its translation: CAISEPGTGGNLGQYF.

This clonotype was seen ten or more times. The rearrangement joins TRBV12-3 or TRBV12-4 to TRBJ2-1; D call uncertain. This CDR3 comprises 10 residues. V lost 7 bases and J lost 8, with 6 bases in between. CDR3 coding DNA: TGTGCCAGCACCCAATATGAGCAGTTCTTC. It codes for CASTQYEQFF.

Ten or more counts support this clonotype. The chain carries TRBV5-1 and TRBJ2-7; D not resolved. Germline loops: CDR1 SGHRS, CDR2 YFSETQ. This CDR3 has 16 residues. Trimming removed 2 bases at V and 5 bases at J, with 20 bases between. The CDR3 loop reads CASSFGVGQWGNEQYF. CDR3 DNA: TGCGCCAGCAGCTTTGGTGTCGGGCAGTGGGGTAACGAGCAGTACTTC.

This clonotype was counted only a few times. This sequence joins TRBV21-1 and TRBJ2-7; TRBD1, the D gene given by the table, was not confirmed from the DNA. TRBV21-1 is marked as a pseudogene. CDR3 length equals 16 residues. CDR3 nucleotide sequence: TGTGCCAGCAGCAAAGAAGCAGGGCTTAGATTGGCCGAGCAGTACTTC. Protein product: CASSKEAGLRLAEQYF.

This clonotype was seen many times. V gene TRBV20-1 combines with J gene TRBJ2-7, with 10 bases lining up with TRBD1. Trimming removed 0 bases from V and 2 bases from J; junction bases left unmatched: 7. This CDR3 contains 16 residues. Per germline, CDR1 DFQATT and CDR2 SNEGSKA (reference sequence). CDR3 region: CSAREEGTGAPYEQYF. The DNA for the CDR3 is TGCAGTGCTAGAGAGGAGGGGACAGGGGCCCCCTACGAGCAGTACTTC.

This clonotype was seen more than once but under ten times. The V gene is TRBV3-1, the J gene TRBJ1-5; TRBD1 aligns across 7 bases. Germline V gene sequence: CDR1 LGHDT, CDR2 YNNKEL (reference sequence). The CDR3 extends over 15 amino acids. The V and J ends lost 3 bases and 4 bases, in that order; junction bases with no gene match: 6. The CDR3 is CASSQGDRVNQPQHF. The CDR3 coding sequence is TGTGCCAGCAGCCAGGGGGACAGAGTTAATCAGCCCCAGCATTTT.

This clonotype was detected a few times. This sequence joins TRBV30 and TRBJ2-7; D unclear. Looked up from germline, CDR1 is GTSNPN and CDR2 is SVGIG (reference sequence). The length of the CDR3 is 12 residues. V lost 1 base and J 5 bases, leaving 9 bases between the germline ends. The DNA for the CDR3 is TGTGCCTGGAGTGCATCGGGCAACGAGCAGTACTTC. It translates to CAWSASGNEQYF.